Following are 27 T cell receptor beta chains from one sample sequenced in a study of cytomegalovirus exposure and HLA in healthy donors. PCR used 60 Vbeta primers and 13 Jbeta primers. Repertoires were generated with immunoSEQ multiplex PCR, while TCRdb's copy carries only in-frame clones and drops some. The profile shows about 200,000 clones, less than 85% of them singletons. The specimen was PBMCs. Receptors were obtained from a man aged 18 to 29 in good health and CMV-seronegative.

This chain uses TRBV6-5 with TRBJ1-2, with no clear D. The CDR3 consists of 13 residues. The germline V and J ends were trimmed by 2 bases and 4 bases, with 8 bases remaining between them. The V gene's germline CDR1 is MNHEY and CDR2 SVGAGI. The DNA of the CDR3 is TGTGCCAGCAGTTACCCGGGTTTCTATGGCTACACCTTC. Translated, it gives CASSYPGFYGYTF.

The chain links TRBV28 to TRBJ1-1; 7 nucleotides match TRBD1. The CDR3 spans 13 residues. J gave up 9 bases and V 6 bases, and 10 bases lay outside the gene matches. Germline values: CDR1 MDHEN, CDR2 SYDVKM. In DNA, the CDR3 is TGTGCCAGCAGCCCTTTCAGGGGGACTCAAGCTTTCTTT. Translating it yields CASSPFRGTQAFF.

This clone was detected only a few times. V gene TRBV29-1 combines with J gene TRBJ2-1; 9 bases line up with TRBD1. The J segment lost 5 bases and the V segment lost 3 bases, leaving 11 bases of the junction unmatched. This CDR3 region has 16 residues. Germline V CDR1 and CDR2: SQVTM, ANQGSEA. The CDR3 nucleotides read TGCAGCGTTGATGGGGGGCGGGGACAGGGACACAATGAGCAGTTCTTC. This codes for CSVDGGRGQGHNEQFF.

The chain has TRBV29-1 and TRBJ2-6, with 7 bases aligning to TRBD1. This CDR3 contains 14 residues. The germline gives CDR1 SQVTM, CDR2 ANQGSEA. Losses at the gene ends were 5 bases for V and 2 bases for J; bases not matched to a gene: 3. CDR3 in DNA: TGCAGCGTTCCCGACAGGGCTGGGGCCAACGTCCTGACTTTC. This sequence encodes CSVPDRAGANVLTF. Supplemented by reference TRBV29-1 and TRBJ2-6, the full variable domain reads SAVISQKPSRDICQRGTSLTIQCQVDSQVTMMFWYRQQPGQSLTLIATANQGSEATYESGFVIDKFPISRPNLTFSTLTVSNMSPEDSSIYLCSVPDRAGANVLTFGAGSRLTVL.

The chain recombines TRBV28 with TRBJ2-3; weak D call: TRBD1 (6 bases). CDR1 is MDHEN and CDR2 is SYDVKM in the germline V gene. The CDR3 is 15 residues long. The V and J ends lost 6 bases and 5 bases respectively, with 18 bases between them. This CDR3 reads CASRTWSQGQDTQYF. The CDR3 DNA reads TGTGCCAGCAGAACTTGGTCACAGGGACAAGATACGCAGTATTTT.

The table lists this clone with a count of one. The chain couples TRBV19 to TRBJ1-5, with D perhaps matching TRBD1 (5 bases). CDR3 length equals 17 residues. From germline, CDR1 is LNHDA and CDR2 SQIVND (reference sequence). V was clipped by 5 bases and J by 0 bases, with 17 bases between them. Here the CDR3 reads CASSPGLPYYSNQPQHF. In nucleotides, the CDR3 is TGTGCCAGTAGTCCAGGGCTCCCCTATTATAGCAATCAGCCCCAGCATTTT.

The chain combines TRBV6-4 with TRBJ2-7; 7 nucleotides line up with TRBD2. CDR3 size: 11 residues. The V gene's germline CDR1 is MRHNA and CDR2 SNTAGT. V was pared by 6 bases and J by 4 bases, with 0 bases of the junction left unmatched. The CDR3 DNA follows: TGTGCCAGCAGGGGAGGGTACGAGCAGTACTTC. Translated, it gives CASRGGYEQYF.

The chain is built from TRBV7-3 and TRBJ2-2; D is perhaps TRBD2 (6 bases). Trimming removed 3 bases from V and 2 bases from J, with 10 bases in between. The CDR3 loop spans 15 amino acids. CDR1 is SGHTA and CDR2 is FQGTGA in the germline V gene. The CDR3 here is CASSFEGTNTGELFF. In nucleotides, the CDR3 is TGTGCCAGCAGCTTTGAAGGGACTAACACCGGGGAGCTGTTTTTT.

The chain has TRBV7-9 and TRBJ1-4; unclear D gene. V lost 4 bases and J lost 0, with 9 bases in between. CDR1 is SEHNR, CDR2 FQNEAQ, per germline (reference sequence). CDR3 length: 15 amino acids. CDR3 nucleotide sequence: TGTGCCAGCAGCTATACTGACACAACTAATGAAAAACTGTTTTTT. It specifies CASSYTDTTNEKLFF.

The CDR3 nucleotides are TGTGCCAGCAGCGCCGTAGCGGGGACAAACACAGATACGCAGTATTTT. Translation: CASSAVAGTNTDTQYF. This chain links TRBV11-2 with TRBJ2-3; the match to TRBD2 covers 8 bases. CDR3 size: 16 residues. V gave up 5 bases and J gave up 2 bases; unmatched junction bases: 9. Germline V gene data show CDR1 as SGHAT and CDR2 as FQNNGV.

This rearrangement joins TRBV30 to TRBJ2-1; 11 nucleotides align to TRBD2. In germline, CDR1 is GTSNPN, CDR2 SVGIG (reference sequence). V shed 4 bases and J 3 bases; nucleotides not matched to a gene: 5. The CDR3 spans 15 residues. The CDR3 DNA sequence: TGTGCCTGGACCCAACTAGCGGGAGACTACAATGAGCAGTTCTTC. Its translation: CAWTQLAGDYNEQFF.

This chain links TRBV30 with TRBJ1-4; 8 bases fit TRBD1. This CDR3 has 14 residues. CDR1 is GTSNPN, CDR2 SVGIG, per germline (reference sequence). J was trimmed by 5 bases and V by 7 bases; bases with no gene match: 9. The CDR3 bases are TGTGCCTCGGGACAGGTTTATTCCAATGAAAAACTGTTTTTT. As protein: CASGQVYSNEKLFF.

This clone was observed a few times. The CDR3 DNA reads TGTGCCAGCAGAGGAGGGACTGTTAGCTACAATGAGCAGTTCTTC. Its protein is CASRGGTVSYNEQFF. The chain employs TRBV27 and TRBJ2-1; a possible D gene is TRBD2 (6 bases). Deletions cut 6 bases from V and 3 bases from J, with 15 bases between. Germline V gives CDR1 MNHEY, CDR2 SMNVEV (reference sequence). This CDR3 has 15 residues.

The chain recombines TRBV5-6 with TRBJ2-7; possibly TRBD2 for D (5 bases). CDR3 length equals 13 residues. Trimming removed 2 bases at V and 8 bases at J, with 14 bases between. Germline assignment: CDR1 SGHDT and CDR2 YYEEEE. This CDR3 is CASSLGSSFQQYF. CDR3 sequence (DNA): TGTGCCAGCAGCTTAGGGAGTTCCTTCCAGCAGTACTTC.

This rearrangement joins TRBV2 to TRBJ1-1, with TRBD1 matching 7 bases. The CDR3 runs to 13 residues. CDR1 and CDR2 (germline): SNHLY, FYNNEI. The V gene end was trimmed by 8 bases and the J gene end by 1 base; junction bases not matched to a gene: 4. This chain's CDR3 is CASGRTGNTEAFF. The CDR3 DNA reads TGTGCCAGCGGCAGGACAGGGAACACTGAAGCTTTCTTT.

This chain connects TRBV29-1 to TRBJ2-7, with D maybe TRBD1 (6 bases). This CDR3 is built from 14 residues. Between the trimmed V and J ends, which lost 0 bases and 4 bases, there was a span of 13 bases. Germline V gives CDR1 SQVTM, CDR2 ANQGSEA. The CDR3 spells CSVEDPDRPYEQYF. The DNA for the CDR3 is TGCAGCGTTGAAGATCCGGACAGACCTTACGAGCAGTACTTC.

The genes are TRBV29-1 and TRBJ2-5, with 11 positions matching TRBD2. The trim removed 5 bases at V and 5 bases at J, leaving 4 bases unmatched. CDR3 length: 13 amino acids. Germline assignment: CDR1 SQVTM and CDR2 ANQGSEA. The CDR3 spells CSVSASGGETQYF. The CDR3 bases are TGCAGCGTTTCGGCTAGCGGGGGGGAGACCCAGTACTTC. The variable domain in full, completed from reference TRBV29-1 and TRBJ2-5, reads SAVISQKPSRDICQRGTSLTIQCQVDSQVTMMFWYRQQPGQSLTLIATANQGSEATYESGFVIDKFPISRPNLTFSTLTVSNMSPEDSSIYLCSVSASGGETQYFGPGTRLLVL.

The gene calls are TRBV7-2 and TRBJ1-4; 7 bases line up with TRBD1. With V trimmed by 5 bases and J by 3 bases, 6 bases remained unmatched. Germline V CDR1 and CDR2: SGHTA, FQGNSA. The CDR3 runs 15 residues. The CDR3 bases are TGTGCCAGCAGCCCAGACAGGGCGTCTAATGAAAAACTGTTTTTT. Residues: CASSPDRASNEKLFF. Variable domain in full (rest from reference TRBV7-2 and TRBJ1-4): GAGVSQSPSNKVTEKGKDVELRCDPISGHTALYWYRQSLGQGLEFLIYFQGNSAPDKSGLPSDRFSAERTGGSVSTLTIQRTQQEDSAVYLCASSPDRASNEKLFFGSGTQLSVL.

The chain joins TRBV18 to TRBJ2-1, with D unclear. CDR3 length: 13 residues. Germline CDR1 and CDR2: KGHSH and LQKENI. Trimming pared 2 bases from V and 7 bases from J, leaving 9 bases between. The CDR3 bases are TGTGCCAGCTCACCAACACATCCTAATGAGCAGTTCTTC. Translated, it gives CASSPTHPNEQFF.

This clone has just a few counts. This rearrangement joins TRBV6-5 to TRBJ2-7; D not certain. CDR3 length: 13 residues. Germline V gene lookup returns CDR1 MNHEY and CDR2 SVGAGI. Trimming removed 8 bases from V and 2 bases from J, with 13 bases in between. This CDR3 reads CASVKRSTYEQYF. As DNA, the CDR3 is TGTGCCAGCGTGAAGAGATCTACCTACGAGCAGTACTTC.

The chain joins TRBV2 to TRBJ2-5; 7 bases are a match to TRBD1. Trimming at V came to 6 bases and at J to 2 bases, leaving 9 bases not matched to a gene. This CDR3 has 15 amino acids. Germline CDR1 and CDR2: SNHLY and FYNNEI. Here the CDR3 DNA reads TGTGCCAGCAGGGAAACCGGGACAGAGCAAGAGACCCAGTACTTC. It is translated as CASRETGTEQETQYF.

In this sample, this clone turned up a few times. The chain couples TRBV2 to TRBJ2-3, with 9 positions matching TRBD2. CDR1 and CDR2 (germline): SNHLY, FYNNEI. The CDR3 consists of 15 residues. J was trimmed by 2 bases and V by 7 bases; bases with no gene match: 7. CDR3 DNA sequence: TGTGCCAGCACTTTGACTAGCGGACTCACAGATACGCAGTATTTT. It is translated as CASTLTSGLTDTQYF.

The rearrangement joins TRBV27 to TRBJ1-5; 10 bases fit TRBD1. V lost 6 bases, J lost 4 bases, and 0 bases stayed unmatched. Germline lookup yields CDR1 MNHEY and CDR2 SMNVEV (reference sequence). This CDR3 has 13 residues. The DNA of the CDR3 is TGTGCCAGCAGGGGACAGGGGAATCAGCCCCAGCATTTT. It codes for CASRGQGNQPQHF.

This clone was seen a handful of times. This chain links TRBV7-9 with TRBJ1-1; the D gene is possibly TRBD1 (5 bases). Trimming left V 5 bases short and J 1 base short, with 20 bases between. Germline V CDR1 and CDR2: SEHNR, FQNEAQ (reference sequence). This CDR3 has 17 amino acids. CDR3 residues: CASSARGIGSRNTEAFF. The CDR3 nucleotides are TGTGCCAGCAGCGCCCGGGGGATCGGGAGTAGGAACACTGAAGCTTTCTTT.

This clone was counted only a few times. V usage is TRBV28 and J usage is TRBJ1-1; no firm D call. The V end lost 3 bases, the J end lost 1 base, and 6 bases lay between the germline ends. The CDR3 covers 13 residues. Germline V gene data show CDR1 as MDHEN and CDR2 as SYDVKM. The CDR3: CASSFSGNTEAFF. The CDR3 nucleotides read TGTGCCAGCAGTTTTTCAGGGAACACTGAAGCTTTCTTT.

The V gene is TRBV27, the J gene TRBJ2-7, with TRBD2 matching 9 bases. After removal of 10 bases from V and 8 bases from J, the junction contained 15 bases not matched to a gene. From germline, CDR1 is MNHEY and CDR2 SMNVEV (reference sequence). The CDR3 contains 14 residues. CDR3 nucleotide sequence: TGTGCCACCAACAAAGCGGGAGGATCCGAAAAGCAGTACTTC. Translated, it gives CATNKAGGSEKQYF.

V usage is TRBV5-6 and J usage is TRBJ2-5; no clear D. This CDR3 contains 13 residues. V was pared by 0 bases and J by 8 bases, with 11 bases between. The germline CDR1 and CDR2 sequences are SGHDT and YYEEEE. The DNA for the CDR3 is TGTGCCAGCAGCTTGGGGGCAGGCGAAACCCAGTACTTC. This gives the protein CASSLGAGETQYF.